The table lists the clone carrying this TCR beta chain with a few counts. As yet, its antigen is unknown. A second PCR of roughly 7 to 11 cycles used a sample-barcoded 5' primer and a J-beta primer mix. TCRdb re-called the 5' RACE reads through MiXCR, storing one row per CDR3 protein. Here the sample spans about 1.6 million distinct CDR3 sequences, almost 35% being singletons. Each of the donors had 9 to 10 milliliters of peripheral blood drawn into EDTA-treated Vacutainer tubes. Germline V gives CDR1 SNHLY, CDR2 FYNNEI. The CDR3 length is 16 residues. Trimming took 3 bases from V and 0 from J, leaving 12 bases between them. The sample comes from a study of blood T cells in healthy people across ages. Study-wide findings and caveats: The long-lived group displayed more naive CD4+ cells, plus higher diversity, than the aged donors did.

What was sequenced was blood. The receptor was derived from a woman aged 25-40 years in good health. The chain has TRBV2 and TRBJ1-5, with D unclear. The CDR3 protein is CASSDWAGDSNQPQHF. The CDR3 nucleotides read TGTGCCAGCAGTGATTGGGCAGGAGATAGCAATCAGCCCCAGCATTTT.